Below, 31 T cell receptor beta chains from the same sample are listed, as sequenced in a study of shared clonotypes between healthy human individuals. Method: immunoSEQ multiplex PCR; TCRdb's copy keeps in-frame clones and lacks some. The sample shows 2,100,000 or so clones, around 95% of them seen only once. Specimen: naive CD4+ T cells sorted from blood. Subset denoted: CD45RA+ positively selected. The origin of the receptors is a man aged 18 to 29 in good health.

With respect to this clone: The junction shows a germline mismatch at one end, possibly a read error. The rearrangement joins TRBV28 to TRBJ1-5; TRBD1 aligns across 8 bases. The CDR3 has 14 amino acids. Looked up from germline, CDR1 is MDHEN and CDR2 is SYDVKM. The CDR3 sequence is CASSPSGGKQPQHF. DNA of the CDR3: TGTGCCAGCAGCCCTTCAGGGGGCAAGCAGCCCCAGCATTTT.

The J gene is TRBJ2-1, the V gene TRBV6-6; perhaps TRBD1 as D (5 bases). The CDR3 loop spans 13 amino acids. Germline CDR1 is MNHNY and CDR2 is SVGAGI (reference sequence). Between the trimmed V and J ends, which lost 6 bases and 5 bases, there was a span of 11 bases. The CDR3 sequence is CASSGHLNNEQFF. CDR3 bases: TGTGCCAGCAGCGGACACCTAAACAATGAGCAGTTCTTC.

A remark on this clone: The sample has other DNA sequences that encode this CDR3 too. The J gene is TRBJ1-2, the V gene TRBV18; a weak D match, TRBD1 (5 bases). The ends were cut back, 0 bases at V and 3 bases at J, with 11 bases in the middle. This CDR3 has 15 amino acids. Germline CDR1 is KGHSH and CDR2 is LQKENI. CDR3 in amino acids: CASSPPGAGDYGYTF. The CDR3 nucleotides are TGTGCCAGCTCACCACCAGGGGCCGGGGACTATGGCTACACCTTC.

The J gene is TRBJ1-6, the V gene TRBV2; D might be TRBD1 (6 bases). Trimming took off 4 bases at V and 5 bases at J, with 9 bases between the two ends. The CDR3 extends over 14 amino acids. The germline V gene encodes CDR1 SNHLY and CDR2 FYNNEI. The CDR3 loop is CASSVYRDNSPLHF. In nucleotides, the CDR3 is TGTGCCAGCAGTGTATACAGGGATAATTCACCCCTCCACTTT. Full variable domain (remainder filled in from reference TRBV2 and TRBJ1-6): EPEVTQTPSHQVTQMGQEVILRCVPISNHLYFYWYRQILGQKVEFLVSFYNNEISEKSEIFDDQFSVERPDGSNFTLKIRSTKLEDSAMYFCASSVYRDNSPLHFGNGTRLTVT.

On this clone: Other DNA sequences in this sample translate to the same CDR3. The V gene is TRBV7-2, the J gene TRBJ2-5; the match to TRBD2 covers 9 bases. Germline-derived CDR1 and CDR2 are SGHTA and FQGNSA. V lost 5 bases to trimming and J lost 5 bases; unmatched junction nucleotides: 6. This CDR3 is 14 amino acids long. The CDR3 DNA reads as TGTGCCAGCAGCCTCGGGACTAGCCCCGAGACCCAGTACTTC. Amino acid sequence: CASSLGTSPETQYF.

V and J are TRBV6-1 and TRBJ1-2; weak D call: TRBD1 (5 bases). Per germline, CDR1 MNHNS and CDR2 SASEGT. Trimming cost V 2 bases and J 0 bases, with 10 bases left between them. The CDR3 loop spans 15 amino acids. As DNA, the CDR3 is TGTGCCAGCAGTGAACGGGGCAGCGCTAACTATGGCTACACCTTC. Protein product: CASSERGSANYGYTF.

This clone was observed once. The rearrangement joins TRBV11-2 to TRBJ2-2; perhaps D is TRBD1 or TRBD2 (5 bases each). Trimming cost V 2 bases and J 1 base, with 11 bases left between them. The CDR3 contains 16 residues. Germline-derived CDR1 and CDR2 are SGHAT and FQNNGV. The CDR3 is CASSLFGGLNTGELFF. Here the CDR3 DNA reads TGTGCCAGCAGCTTATTTGGGGGTCTGAACACCGGGGAGCTGTTTTTT.

This chain joins TRBV4-2 and TRBJ1-2; no firm D call. CDR1 and CDR2 (germline): LGHNA, YNFKEQ. V lost 0 bases, J lost 8 bases, and 4 bases lay in between. CDR3 length equals 11 residues. The CDR3 DNA reads as TGTGCCAGCAGCCAAGACGGAGGCTACACCTTC. Translating it yields CASSQDGGYTF.

This chain uses TRBV9 with TRBJ2-1; TRBD1 matches at 7 bases. This CDR3 has 16 amino acids. Unmatched junction bases numbered 14, after V lost 3 bases and J lost 8 bases. The germline V gene has CDR1 SGDLS and CDR2 YYNGEE. In DNA, the CDR3 is TGTGCCAGCAGCGCCCGAGCCGGGACAGTGTTCGATGAGCAGTTCTTC. Its protein product is CASSARAGTVFDEQFF. The full variable domain, rest sourced from reference TRBV9 and TRBJ2-1, is DSGVTQTPKHLITATGQRVTLRCSPRSGDLSVYWYQQSLDQGLQFLIQYYNGEERAKGNILERFSAQQFPDLHSELNLSSLELGDSALYFCASSARAGTVFDEQFFGPGTRLTVL.

Turning to this clone: The germline gene is not matched at one end of the junction; a read error may be the cause. V gene TRBV7-7 combines with J gene TRBJ2-5; 7 nucleotides match TRBD2. Germline lookup yields CDR1 SSHAT and CDR2 FNYEAQ (reference sequence). The CDR3 covers 16 residues. In nucleotides, the CDR3 is TGTGCTAGCAGCTTAGTAGCGGGCCTAGGGGTGCAGACCCAGTACTTC. Protein product: CASSLVAGLGVQTQYF.

This chain uses TRBV2 with TRBJ2-5; 14 bases are shared with TRBD2. CDR1 and CDR2 (germline): SNHLY, FYNNEI. With 8 bases clipped from V and 2 bases from J, the junction kept 10 bases outside the gene matches. The CDR3 consists of 17 residues. The CDR3 spells CASLGTSGGLKQETQYF. The CDR3 region has the DNA TGTGCCAGCCTCGGGACTAGCGGGGGACTTAAGCAAGAGACCCAGTACTTC.

The chain is built from TRBV7-8 and TRBJ2-2, with D unresolved. V dropped 4 bases and J dropped 5 bases, with 5 bases sitting between them. The CDR3 has 12 residues. The germline gives CDR1 SGHVS, CDR2 FQNEAQ. CDR3 coding DNA: TGTGCCAGCAGCTATGTGACCGGGGAGCTGTTTTTT. This sequence encodes CASSYVTGELFF.

The V gene is TRBV7-2, the J gene TRBJ1-4; D not certain. Per germline, CDR1 SGHTA and CDR2 FQGNSA. The CDR3 sequence is 14 residues long. The V and J ends lost 1 base and 7 bases respectively, with 10 bases between them. CDR3 in amino acids: CASSLGFEGEKLFF. Written as DNA, the CDR3 is TGTGCCAGCAGCTTAGGGTTTGAGGGTGAAAAACTGTTTTTT.

V and J are TRBV10-3 and TRBJ2-5, with D unclear. Looked up from germline, CDR1 is ENHRY and CDR2 is SYGVKD. V was trimmed by 6 bases and J by 5 bases, leaving 13 bases between them. CDR3 length: 13 amino acids. The CDR3 spells CAIRALSEETQYF. CDR3 coding DNA: TGTGCCATCAGGGCCCTGAGTGAGGAGACCCAGTACTTC.

This sequence joins TRBV27 and TRBJ1-1; D gene ambiguous. Trimming left V 2 bases short and J 0 bases short, with 7 bases between. CDR1 and CDR2 from the germline V gene are MNHEY and SMNVEV (reference sequence). The CDR3 is 14 amino acids. DNA of the CDR3: TGTGCCAGCAGTTTAACACGGATGAACACTGAAGCTTTCTTT. This encodes CASSLTRMNTEAFF.

This sequence joins TRBV5-1 and TRBJ2-7, with D uncertain. Germline CDR1 reads SGHRS; CDR2 reads YFSETQ. The V end was cut by 7 bases, the J end by 0 bases, with 11 bases between. The CDR3 spans 13 residues. In nucleotides, the CDR3 is TGCGCCAGCGCCCGGACGTCCTCCTACGAGCAGTACTTC. Protein sequence: CASARTSSYEQYF.

This clone was seen a single time. The rearrangement links TRBV29-1 to TRBJ1-5; no reliable D call. Looked up from germline, CDR1 is SQVTM and CDR2 is ANQGSEA. With 4 bases removed from V and 2 bases from J, the gap between germline ends came to 12 bases. The CDR3 has 14 residues. Here the CDR3 DNA reads TGCAGCGTTGCGGAGACCTCCGGCAATCAGCCCCAGCATTTT. It specifies CSVAETSGNQPQHF.

The gene calls are TRBV9 and TRBJ1-2; TRBD1 aligns across 7 bases. CDR1 and CDR2 from the germline V gene are SGDLS and YYNGEE. With 1 base clipped from V and 0 bases from J, the junction kept 3 bases outside the gene matches. The CDR3 is made up of 15 amino acids. CDR3 sequence reads: CASSVTGEANYGYTF. The CDR3, as DNA: TGTGCCAGCAGCGTAACAGGGGAGGCTAACTATGGCTACACCTTC.

The CDR3 nucleotides read TGTGCCACGGTAACCCTGAGGACTAGCGGGGGCTACTCCTACGAGCAGTACTTC. Protein sequence: CATVTLRTSGGYSYEQYF. J is TRBJ2-7 and V is TRBV10-3; 13 positions match TRBD2. Germline CDR1 and CDR2: ENHRY and SYGVKD. The CDR3 has 18 amino acids. V lost 10 bases and J lost 0; bases outside the gene matches: 15.

V usage is TRBV7-2 and J usage is TRBJ2-3; 7 nucleotides align to TRBD2. This CDR3 has 14 amino acids. Looked up from germline, CDR1 is SGHTA and CDR2 is FQGNSA. Trimming at V came to 6 bases and at J to 5 bases, leaving 8 bases not matched to a gene. DNA of the CDR3: TGTGCCAGCAGGAAGGGAGGGCCAGGAGATACGCAGTATTTT. Its protein is CASRKGGPGDTQYF.

The V call is TRBV9, the J call TRBJ2-3; D uncertain. Trimming removed 1 base at V and 0 bases at J, with 9 bases between. Germline CDR1 reads SGDLS; CDR2 reads YYNGEE. There are 15 residues in the CDR3. CDR3 in DNA: TGTGCCAGCAGCGTAAACAGTCCTAGCACAGATACGCAGTATTTT. It translates to CASSVNSPSTDTQYF.

V usage is TRBV4-1 and J usage is TRBJ1-1; D is perhaps TRBD1 (5 bases). V lost 3 bases and J lost 4, with 9 bases in between. Germline CDR1 is MGHRA and CDR2 is YSYEKL. The CDR3 covers 13 residues. Here the CDR3 DNA reads TGCGCCAGCAGCCATTCCGGGGCCACTGAAGCTTTCTTT. Amino acid sequence: CASSHSGATEAFF.

The rearrangement uses TRBV28 and TRBJ1-1; D ambiguous. Germline V lookup: CDR1 MDHEN, CDR2 SYDVKM. V was pared by 2 bases and J by 0 bases, with 10 bases between. This CDR3 region has 15 residues. The CDR3 DNA sequence: TGTGCCAGCAGTTTAGGCTCAGTGATGAACACTGAAGCTTTCTTT. Translated: CASSLGSVMNTEAFF.

This chain connects TRBV6-5 to TRBJ2-1, with D hard to call. Trimming stripped 0 bases from V and 7 bases from J, with 16 bases between. The CDR3 has 16 residues. Germline V gene sequence: CDR1 MNHEY, CDR2 SVGAGI. The CDR3 here is CASSYSGLRSRNEQFF. CDR3 bases: TGTGCCAGCAGTTACTCAGGGCTCAGGTCGCGTAATGAGCAGTTCTTC.

The chain is built from TRBV7-2 and TRBJ1-2; D ambiguous. The CDR3 is 17 residues long. V was clipped by 4 bases and J by 3 bases, with 21 bases between them. Germline CDR1 and CDR2: SGHTA and FQGNSA. CDR3: CASSYDPTAQDYYGYTF. The CDR3 DNA follows: TGTGCCAGCAGCTACGACCCCACAGCCCAGGATTACTATGGCTACACCTTC. Together with reference TRBV7-2 and TRBJ1-2, the CDR3 gives the full variable domain: GAGVSQSPSNKVTEKGKDVELRCDPISGHTALYWYRQSLGQGLEFLIYFQGNSAPDKSGLPSDRFSAERTGGSVSTLTIQRTQQEDSAVYLCASSYDPTAQDYYGYTFGSGTRLTVV.

The genes are TRBV29-1 and TRBJ2-1, with 10 bases fitting TRBD2. Germline V CDR1 and CDR2: SQVTM, ANQGSEA. The CDR3 totals 14 residues. Losses at the gene ends were 6 bases for V and 8 bases for J; bases not matched to a gene: 10. Written as DNA, the CDR3 is TGCAGCGTGGGAGTAGCGGGAGGAACGTATGAGCAGTTCTTC. Residues: CSVGVAGGTYEQFF.

The genes are TRBV2 and TRBJ1-5; possible D gene TRBD1, 5 bases. CDR1 is SNHLY, CDR2 FYNNEI, per germline. Trimming left V 8 bases short and J 11 bases short, with 19 bases between. This CDR3 has 13 amino acids. The CDR3 is CASRDGPHLAQHF. The CDR3 coding sequence is TGTGCCAGCCGGGACGGTCCTCATTTGGCCCAGCATTTT.

The CDR3: CAISESSPGELFF. CDR3 DNA sequence: TGTGCCATCAGTGAGTCGTCGCCCGGGGAGCTGTTTTTT. The chain uses TRBV10-3 and TRBJ2-2; no definite D call. This CDR3 region has 13 residues. CDR1 is ENHRY and CDR2 is SYGVKD in the germline V gene. Trimming pared 0 bases from V and 6 bases from J, leaving 5 bases between.

The chain is built from TRBV4-2 and TRBJ2-5; D is unclear. The CDR3 runs 16 residues. Germline V CDR1 and CDR2: LGHNA, YNFKEQ. V was cut by 0 bases and J by 5 bases, with 16 bases left in between. CDR3 DNA: TGTGCCAGCAGCCAAGATGGCCCCACCGGCGGCGAGACCCAGTACTTC. This codes for CASSQDGPTGGETQYF.

This sequence joins TRBV19 and TRBJ1-5, with 8 bases aligning to TRBD1. In germline, CDR1 is LNHDA, CDR2 SQIVND (reference sequence). Germline trimming cut 5 bases from V and 6 bases from J; bases unmatched to any gene: 6. The CDR3 sequence is 14 residues long. Here the CDR3 DNA reads TGTGCCAGTAGTGTGACAGGGGATGGTCAGCCCCAGCATTTT. This sequence encodes CASSVTGDGQPQHF.

This clone was picked up one time. J is TRBJ1-5 and V is TRBV5-5; TRBD1 is a possible D gene (5 bases). There are 13 residues in the CDR3. V was shortened by 4 bases and J by 4 bases, with 9 bases between the two germline ends. CDR1 SGHKS and CDR2 YYEKEE come from the germline V gene (reference sequence). The CDR3 DNA follows: TGTGCCAGCAGCCGGGACCGGAATCAGCCCCAGCATTTT. Translated, it gives CASSRDRNQPQHF. Drawing the rest from reference TRBV5-5 and TRBJ1-5, the complete variable domain is DAGVTQSPTHLIKTRGQQVTLRCSPISGHKSVSWYQQVLGQGPQFIFQYYEKEERGRGNFPDRFSARQFPNYSSELNVNALLLGDSALYLCASSRDRNQPQHFGDGTRLSIL.